These T cell receptor delta chains were read from a single sample in a study of gammadelta T cells in human blood. TCRdb called clones from the RT-PCR reads again using CATT. The sample includes 550 to 800 delta-chain clones, around 22% of them seen just once. The sequencing sample was made of Vgamma9Vdelta2 gamma-delta T cells from fetal blood. The origin of the receptors is a human fetus. Each CDR3 is given with its conserved first and last residue. Each record gives: J gene, V gene, D gene, clone size, CDR3 length, CDR3 DNA, CDR3 protein. The D gene is left open where the match is weak. Size values are once, few and many counts, or a class for expanded clones, and some rows have none.

TRDJ3	TRDV2	TRDD3	few	19	TGTGCCTGTGACACTGGGGGATACCTGTACTCCTGGGACACCCGACAGATGTTTTTC	CACDTGGYLYSWDTRQMFF
TRDJ3	TRDV2	TRDD3	large	17	TGTGCCTGTGACTTCACTGGGGGATACTGGGACACCCGACAGATGTTTTTC	CACDFTGGYWDTRQMFF
TRDJ1	TRDV2	TRDD3	medium-sized	16	TGTGCCTGTGACACCGTTTTACTGGGGGATACCGATAAACTCATCTTT	CACDTVLLGDTDKLIF
TRDJ3	TRDV2	TRDD3	large	19	TGTGCCTGTGACGTACTGGGGGATACCGGCTCCTGGGACACCCGACAGATGTTTTTC	CACDVLGDTGSWDTRQMFF
TRDJ3	TRDV2	TRDD3	large	19	TGTGCCTGTGACACACTGGGGGACCAAAGCTCCTGGGACACCCGACAGATGTTTTTC	CACDTLGDQSSWDTRQMFF
TRDJ3	TRDV2	TRDD3	large	22	TGTGCCTGTGACCCCGTCCGACACCGCCTGGGGGATAACCCCTGGGACACCCGACAGATGTTTTTC	CACDPVRHRLGDNPWDTRQMFF
TRDJ1	TRDV2	NA	large	12	TGTGCCTGTGACTGGGGCACCGATAAACTCATCTTT	CACDWGTDKLIF
TRDJ2	TRDV2	TRDD3	NA	16	TGTGCCTGTGACATACTGGGGGATAGGGGGACAGCACAACTCTTCTTT	CACDILGDRGTAQLFF
TRDJ3	TRDV2	TRDD3	large	19	TGTGCCTGTGACAATGTTGGGGGAACGAGCTCCTGGGACACCCGACAGATGTTTTTC	CACDNVGGTSSWDTRQMFF
TRDJ2	TRDV2	TRDD3	large	15	TGTGCCTGTGACGTACTGGGGGATATGACAGCACAACTCTTCTTT	CACDVLGDMTAQLFF
TRDJ2	TRDV2	TRDD3	large	16	TGTGCCTGTGACACCCTGGGGGATACTTTGACAGCACAACTCTTCTTT	CACDTLGDTLTAQLFF
TRDJ3	TRDV2	NA	large	17	TGTGCCTGTGACACCGTACTGGGTTCCTGGGACACCCGACAGATGTTTTTC	CACDTVLGSWDTRQMFF
TRDJ1	TRDV2	TRDD3	large	13	TGTGCCTGTGACGTACTGGGGGACGATAAACTCATCTTT	CACDVLGDDKLIF
TRDJ1	TRDV2	NA	NA	18	TGTGCTTGCTCTATCCTGGGGCCCTTGCTTGGGGCCACCGATAAACTCATCTTT	CACSILGPLLGATDKLIF
TRDJ1	TRDV2	NA	large	13	TGTGCCTGTGACACGGGATACACCGATAAACTCATCTTT	CACDTGYTDKLIF
TRDJ3	TRDV2	TRDD3	NA	18	TGTGCCTGTGACGCTATACTGGGGGATATAAGGGACACCCGACAGATGTTTTTC	CACDAILGDIRDTRQMFF
TRDJ3	TRDV2	TRDD3	large	19	TGTGCCTGTGACACGGGAAACTGGGGGAGCTCCTGGGACACCCGACAGATGTTTTTC	CACDTGNWGSSWDTRQMFF
TRDJ3	TRDV2	NA	large	17	TGTGCCTGTGACACCATCTGGGGACGGTGGGACACCCGACAGATGTTTTTC	CACDTIWGRWDTRQMFF
TRDJ3	TRDV2	TRDD3	medium-sized	20	TGTGCCTGTGACTCGACTGGGGGATACGCCAGCTCCTGGGACACCCGACAGATGTTTTTC	CACDSTGGYASSWDTRQMFF
TRDJ1	TRDV2	TRDD3	few	13	TGTGCCTGTGTCTTACTGGGGGATGATAAACTCATCTTT	CACVLLGDDKLIF
TRDJ2	TRDV2	TRDD3	medium-sized	20	TGTGCCTGTGACTCCACACCCCAACTGGGGGATACCGCTTTGACAGCACAACTCTTCTTT	CACDSTPQLGDTALTAQLFF
TRDJ2	TRDV2	TRDD3	large	15	TGTGCCTGTGACGGTTTACTGGGGGATACAGCACAACTCTTCTTT	CACDGLLGDTAQLFF
TRDJ2	TRDV2	TRDD3	large	17	TGTGCCTGTGACACTGGGGGATACGCAAAAAGGACAGCACAACTCTTCTTT	CACDTGGYAKRTAQLFF
TRDJ3	TRDV2	NA	NA	17	TGTGCCTGTGACAGTACTGGGAGCTCCTGGGACACCCGACAAATGTTTTTC	CACDSTGSSWDTRQMFF
TRDJ3	TRDV2	NA	large	17	TGTGCCTGTGACACCGTACTGGGCTCCTGGGACACCCGACAGATGTTTTTC	CACDTVLGSWDTRQMFF
TRDJ2	TRDV2	NA	few	17	TGTGCCTGTGACACCGTGGGAGGGCCAGCTTTGACAGCACAACTCTTCTTT	CACDTVGGPALTAQLFF
TRDJ3	TRDV2	TRDD3	large	19	TGTGCCTGTGACAGTACTGGGGGATACGGCTCCTGGGACACCCGACAGATGTTTTTC	CACDSTGGYGSWDTRQMFF
TRDJ1	TRDV2	TRDD3	large	14	TGTGCCTCCGAGGAACTGGGGAGGACCGATAAACTCATCTTT	CASEELGRTDKLIF
TRDJ2	TRDV2	TRDD3	medium-sized	17	TGTGCCTGTGACCCGCTGGGGGATAGATCTTTGACAGCACAACTCTTCTTT	CACDPLGDRSLTAQLFF